Given below is one TCR beta chain in context. This entry is derived from a study of control samples from healthy donors and cancer patients. The CDR3 length is 17 residues. V dropped 3 bases and J dropped 0; count of bases not matched to a gene: 6. Germline V gene sequence: CDR1 LNHDA, CDR2 SQIVND (reference sequence). The assay was immunoSEQ multiplex PCR, and TCRdb's table has in-frame clones only and misses some. The top ten hold roughly 1.6% of the sample, which has some 150,000 clones, 91% seen once. The gene calls are TRBV19 and TRBJ1-4; the match to TRBD1 covers 8 bases. Sequencing was performed on blood. The clonotype originates from a woman under 40 in good health. In DNA form, the CDR3 reads TGTGCCAGTAGTATCCGGGACAGGCGCGCAACTAATGAAAAACTGTTTTTT. Translating gives CASSIRDRRATNEKLFF.